This T cell receptor beta chain appears in the sequencing data of a study of blood T cell repertoires in COVID-19. Study context: Whether acute or convalescent, the COVID-19 samples came from the United States, Italy and Spain.

Generated by immunoSEQ multiplex PCR, the TCRdb table keeps only in-frame clones and is missing some. The sample lists roughly 30,000 clones; under 80% were seen once. The table lists this clone with a few counts. Sequenced input: peripheral blood. The receptor was derived from a man aged 65-85 years with acute or convalescent COVID-19.

CDR3 sequence (DNA): TGTGCCAGCTCACCGAAGCCCCCAGACAGCTACAATGAGCAGTTCTTC. This translates into CASSPKPPDSYNEQFF. The V and J genes are TRBV18 and TRBJ2-1; tentatively, D is TRBD1 (5 bases). V was shortened by 3 bases and J by 3 bases, with 15 bases between the two germline ends. Germline values: CDR1 KGHSH, CDR2 LQKENI. This CDR3 spans 16 amino acids.